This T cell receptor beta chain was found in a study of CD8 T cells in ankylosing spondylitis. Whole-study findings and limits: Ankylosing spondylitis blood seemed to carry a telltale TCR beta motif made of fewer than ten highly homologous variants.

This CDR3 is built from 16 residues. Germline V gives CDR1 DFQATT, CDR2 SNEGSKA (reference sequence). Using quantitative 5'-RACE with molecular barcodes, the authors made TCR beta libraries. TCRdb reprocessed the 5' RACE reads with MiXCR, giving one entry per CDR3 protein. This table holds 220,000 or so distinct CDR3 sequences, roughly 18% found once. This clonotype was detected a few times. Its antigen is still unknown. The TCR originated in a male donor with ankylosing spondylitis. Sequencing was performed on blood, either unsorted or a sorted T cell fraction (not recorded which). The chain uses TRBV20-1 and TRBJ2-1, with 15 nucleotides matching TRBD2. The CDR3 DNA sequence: TGCATACCGGGACTAGCGGGGGGCAGCTCCTACAATGAGCAGTTCTTC. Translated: CIPGLAGGSSYNEQFF.